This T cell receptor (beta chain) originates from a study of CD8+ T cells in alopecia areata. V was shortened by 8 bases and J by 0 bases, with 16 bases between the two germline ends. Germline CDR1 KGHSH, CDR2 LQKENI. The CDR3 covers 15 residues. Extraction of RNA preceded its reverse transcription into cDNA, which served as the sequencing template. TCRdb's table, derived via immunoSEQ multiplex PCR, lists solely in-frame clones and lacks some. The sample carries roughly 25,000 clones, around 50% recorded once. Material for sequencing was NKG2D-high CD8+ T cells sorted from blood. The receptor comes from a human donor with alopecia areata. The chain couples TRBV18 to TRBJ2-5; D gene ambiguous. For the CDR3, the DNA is TGTGCCAGCCAACACCGGCACTGGTACCAAGAGACCCAGTACTTC. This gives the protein CASQHRHWYQETQYF.